Below, 20 T cell receptor beta chains from the same sample are listed, as sequenced in a study of OX40 agonist ivuxolimab in advanced cancers. Sequenced by immunoSEQ multiplex PCR; TCRdb stores in-frame clones only, minus some. In the table there are 20,000 to 25,000 clones, around 87% of which are singletons. Here the sequenced sample was CD4+ or CD8+ T cells sorted from blood, taken in a trial of the OX40 agonist ivuxolimab. The receptors here all came from an adult with an advanced solid tumor such as melanoma, head and neck, liver or kidney cancer.

The CDR3 coding sequence is TGCGCCAGCAGCCAAGATCCTTGGGCCCCGGGACTGTTTTTT. Translated, it gives CASSQDPWAPGLFF. The rearrangement uses TRBV4-1 and TRBJ1-4; D unresolved. Looked up from germline, CDR1 is MGHRA and CDR2 is YSYEKL. The CDR3 sequence is 14 residues long. The ends were cut back, 0 bases at V and 13 bases at J, with 15 bases in the middle.

The CDR3 coding sequence is TGTGCCAGTAGTATTTTTGGGGCTGAAGCTTTCTTT. Encoded protein: CASSIFGAEAFF. The V and J genes are TRBV19 and TRBJ1-1; D gene ambiguous. Germline assignment: CDR1 LNHDA and CDR2 SQIVND (reference sequence). The CDR3 extends over 12 amino acids. The V and J ends lost 3 bases and 6 bases respectively, with 8 bases between them.

V gene TRBV6-5 combines with J gene TRBJ1-1, with 7 bases identical to TRBD1. CDR1 and CDR2 (germline): MNHEY, SVGAGI. The CDR3 has 14 amino acids. Trimming removed 7 bases from V and 1 base from J; junction bases left unmatched: 6. The CDR3 is CASTPGTANTEAFF. CDR3 bases: TGTGCCAGCACCCCCGGGACAGCGAACACTGAAGCTTTCTTT.

This clone appeared a few times. The chain couples TRBV19 to TRBJ1-1, with D uncertain. V shed 7 bases and J shed 8 bases, with 11 bases lying between them. From germline, CDR1 is LNHDA and CDR2 SQIVND (reference sequence). This CDR3 has 11 residues. This chain's CDR3 is CASTFGPEAFF. CDR3 in DNA: TGTGCCAGTACATTCGGCCCAGAAGCTTTCTTT.

This chain connects TRBV4-1 to TRBJ2-3; 11 bases line up with TRBD2. The CDR3 covers 16 residues. In germline, CDR1 is MGHRA, CDR2 YSYEKL. Unmatched junction bases numbered 1, after V lost 2 bases and J lost 0 bases. Here the CDR3 DNA reads TGCGCCAGCAGCCAACTAGCGGGGGGTAGCACAGATACGCAGTATTTT. It yields the protein CASSQLAGGSTDTQYF.

The gene calls are TRBV6-1 and TRBJ2-1; TRBD1 agrees at 8 bases. The germline V gene has CDR1 MNHNS and CDR2 SASEGT. The CDR3 consists of 13 residues. After removal of 8 bases from V and 15 bases from J, the junction contained 15 bases not matched to a gene. CDR3 region: CASRLTLTGEGFF. The CDR3 bases are TGTGCCAGCCGGCTAACCCTGACAGGGGAAGGGTTCTTC.

The gene calls are TRBV7-9 and TRBJ1-5, with a possible D match to TRBD1 (5 bases). The CDR3 loop spans 14 amino acids. Deletions cut 8 bases from V and 0 bases from J, with 11 bases between. The germline gives CDR1 SEHNR, CDR2 FQNEAQ (reference sequence). The CDR3 loop is CASADSYSNQPQHF. The CDR3 DNA follows: TGTGCCAGCGCTGACAGTTATAGCAATCAGCCCCAGCATTTT.

The rearrangement joins TRBV5-1 to TRBJ2-1, with unresolved D. V was shortened by 3 bases and J by 7 bases, with 11 bases between the two germline ends. The CDR3 has 13 residues. Germline V gene lookup returns CDR1 SGHRS and CDR2 YFSETQ. CDR3 in DNA: TGCGCCAGCAGCTGGGGAAGTGGGAATGAGCAGTTCTTC. It yields the protein CASSWGSGNEQFF.

The rearrangement links TRBV2 to TRBJ2-3; either TRBD1 or TRBD2 may supply D (6 bases each). This CDR3 region has 14 residues. V was trimmed by 10 bases and J by 1 base, leaving 15 bases between them. Per the germline V gene, CDR1 is SNHLY and CDR2 is FYNNEI. CDR3 in DNA: TGTGCCACCACCGGAAGGGGGGGCACAGATACGCAGTATTTT. This codes for CATTGRGGTDTQYF.

The count of this clone is one. The chain uses TRBV5-1 and TRBJ2-1; no clear D. Germline lookup yields CDR1 SGHRS and CDR2 YFSETQ. V was trimmed by 0 bases and J by 0 bases, leaving 10 bases between them. This CDR3 has 16 amino acids. CDR3 in DNA: TGCGCCAGCAGCTTGGATGGCAGTAGCTCCTACAATGAGCAGTTCTTC. Residues: CASSLDGSSSYNEQFF.

In nucleotides, the CDR3 is TGTGCCAGCAGTTTGGGGACTGAGCAGTTCTTC. Its translation is CASSLGTEQFF. J is TRBJ2-1 and V is TRBV28; D could derive from TRBD1 or TRBD2 (5 bases each). V was pared by 3 bases and J by 9 bases, with 6 bases between. Germline V lookup: CDR1 MDHEN, CDR2 SYDVKM. This CDR3 has 11 amino acids.

In nucleotides, the CDR3 is TGTGCCTGGAACACGGGGGCTAGTCCCCGAGAGACCCAGTACTTC. Translation gives CAWNTGASPRETQYF. The genes are TRBV30 and TRBJ2-5; either TRBD1 or TRBD2 may supply D (6 bases each). From germline, CDR1 is GTSNPN and CDR2 SVGIG (reference sequence). The CDR3 is 15 residues long. The V gene lost 4 bases and the J gene lost 4 bases, with 19 bases spanning the gap.

This rearrangement joins TRBV19 to TRBJ1-2; TRBD1 agrees at 7 bases. The V and J ends lost 6 bases and 4 bases, in that order; junction bases with no gene match: 17. Germline V gene sequence: CDR1 LNHDA, CDR2 SQIVND (reference sequence). The length of the CDR3 is 17 residues. Here the CDR3 DNA reads TGTGCCAGTAGCCCCGAGGCAGGGGGTCCGCTAGGCTATGGCTACACCTTC. As protein: CASSPEAGGPLGYGYTF.

The V call is TRBV9, the J call TRBJ2-3; 9 bases agree with TRBD1. Germline assignment: CDR1 SGDLS and CDR2 YYNGEE. V trimming: 0 bases; J trimming: 2 bases; junction bases outside the gene matches: 10. This CDR3 has 18 amino acids. DNA of the CDR3: TGTGCCAGCAGCGTAGCCCCCGGGACAGGGCCTTCCACAGATACGCAGTATTTT. Amino acid sequence: CASSVAPGTGPSTDTQYF.

This chain uses TRBV4-1 with TRBJ2-2, with D unresolved. Trimming took off 4 bases at V and 0 bases at J, with 9 bases between the two ends. Germline-derived CDR1 and CDR2 are MGHRA and YSYEKL. This CDR3 region has 15 residues. The CDR3 DNA reads as TGCGCCAGCAGCCGGCCCAGCACGAACACCGGGGAGCTGTTTTTT. It is translated as CASSRPSTNTGELFF.

V usage is TRBV5-6 and J usage is TRBJ2-7; 7 bases map to TRBD1. The trim removed 4 bases at V and 0 bases at J, leaving 7 bases unmatched. CDR1 SGHDT and CDR2 YYEEEE come from the germline V gene. This CDR3 has 15 residues. The CDR3 coding sequence is TGTGCCAGCAGCCCTGGGACAGATAGCTCCTACGAGCAGTACTTC. Its protein product is CASSPGTDSSYEQYF.

The J gene is TRBJ1-1, the V gene TRBV5-4; D possibly corresponds to TRBD1 (6 bases). Trimming pared 4 bases from V and 1 base from J, leaving 14 bases between. The CDR3 sequence is 15 residues long. Per germline, CDR1 SGHNT and CDR2 YYREEE (reference sequence). CDR3 sequence reads: CASSPWTVENTEAFF. The CDR3 DNA reads TGTGCCAGCAGCCCCTGGACAGTAGAGAACACTGAAGCTTTCTTT.

As DNA, the CDR3 is TGTGCCAGCAGCCAAAGGGGGCGAGGGTCACCCCTCCACTTT. Protein product: CASSQRGRGSPLHF. The J gene is TRBJ1-6, the V gene TRBV14, with 7 bases identical to TRBD1. The J segment lost 10 bases and the V segment lost 2 bases, leaving 5 bases of the junction unmatched. Germline V CDR1 and CDR2: SGHDN, FVKESK. The CDR3 extends over 14 amino acids. Together with reference TRBV14 and TRBJ1-6, the CDR3 gives the full variable domain: EAGVTQFPSHSVIEKGQTVTLRCDPISGHDNLYWYRRVMGKEIKFLLHFVKESKQDESGMPNNRFLAERTGGTYSTLKVQPAELEDSGVYFCASSQRGRGSPLHFGNGTRLTVT.

This clone was recorded only once. The chain has TRBV6-1 and TRBJ2-6; tentative D call: TRBD1 (5 bases). The CDR3 is made up of 14 amino acids. The V gene's germline CDR1 is MNHNS and CDR2 SASEGT. Between the trimmed V and J ends, which lost 6 bases and 1 base, there was a span of 7 bases. The DNA of the CDR3 is TGTGCCAGCAGAGCAGGGTCTGGGGCCAACGTCCTGACTTTC. It yields the protein CASRAGSGANVLTF.

This chain links TRBV15 with TRBJ1-2; tentatively, D is TRBD1 (5 bases). CDR3 size: 15 residues. Germline-derived CDR1 and CDR2 are LNHNV and YYDKDF (reference sequence). The germline V and J ends were trimmed by 0 bases and 3 bases, with 11 bases remaining between them. This CDR3 is CATSREGQGYYGYTF. The CDR3 nucleotides read TGTGCCACCAGCAGAGAGGGGCAGGGCTACTATGGCTACACCTTC. Full variable domain (remainder filled in from reference TRBV15 and TRBJ1-2): DAMVIQNPRYQVTQFGKPVTLSCSQTLNHNVMYWYQQKSSQAPKLLFHYYDKDFNNEADTPDNFQSRRPNTSFCFLDIRSPGLGDTAMYLCATSREGQGYYGYTFGSGTRLTVV.